This TCR beta chain was found in a study of blood T cell repertoires in COVID-19. Across the study: From the United States, Italy and Spain came samples of acute and convalescent COVID-19. Nucleic acid was either cDNA or gDNA, and it came from T cells, B-cell-depleted T cells, or PBMCs.

Germline CDR1 and CDR2: LGHNA and YNFKEQ. This CDR3 spans 18 amino acids. V shed 4 bases and J 1 base; nucleotides not matched to a gene: 13. Original processing methods: Estimates of nucleated cell counts were drawn from the amplification of reference gene primers. The data were produced by immunoSEQ multiplex PCR, yet TCRdb's version contains in-frame clones alone and is incomplete. The V and J calls and clone size are taken from that table; D and trimming were inferred from the DNA. The table lists roughly 55,000 clones, about nine tenths of them singletons. Sequences were obtained from peripheral blood. The rearrangement uses TRBV4-2 and TRBJ2-3; 8 bases are shared with TRBD2. The TCR sequence derives from a man aged 50 to 60 with active COVID-19. The CDR3 here is CASSPLPLRGDRTDTQYF. CDR3 sequence (DNA): TGTGCCAGCAGCCCCCTACCTTTGCGGGGGGACCGCACAGATACGCAGTATTTT.